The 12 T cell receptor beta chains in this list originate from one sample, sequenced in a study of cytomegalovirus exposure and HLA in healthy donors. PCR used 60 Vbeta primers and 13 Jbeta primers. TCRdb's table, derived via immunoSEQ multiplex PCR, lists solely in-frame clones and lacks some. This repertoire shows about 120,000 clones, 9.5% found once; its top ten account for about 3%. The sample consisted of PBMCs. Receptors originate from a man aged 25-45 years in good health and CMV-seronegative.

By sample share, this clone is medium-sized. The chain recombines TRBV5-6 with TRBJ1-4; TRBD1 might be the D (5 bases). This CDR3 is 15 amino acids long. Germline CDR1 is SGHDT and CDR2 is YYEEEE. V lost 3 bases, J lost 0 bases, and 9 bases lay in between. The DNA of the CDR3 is TGTGCCAGCAGCTCCAGGACACCAACTAATGAAAAACTGTTTTTT. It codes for CASSSRTPTNEKLFF.

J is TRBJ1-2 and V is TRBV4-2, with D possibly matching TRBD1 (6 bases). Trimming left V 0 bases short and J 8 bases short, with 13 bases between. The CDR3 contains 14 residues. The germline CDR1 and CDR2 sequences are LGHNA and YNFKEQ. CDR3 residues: CASSQDVQGRGYTF. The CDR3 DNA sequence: TGTGCCAGCAGCCAAGATGTACAGGGTAGGGGCTACACCTTC.

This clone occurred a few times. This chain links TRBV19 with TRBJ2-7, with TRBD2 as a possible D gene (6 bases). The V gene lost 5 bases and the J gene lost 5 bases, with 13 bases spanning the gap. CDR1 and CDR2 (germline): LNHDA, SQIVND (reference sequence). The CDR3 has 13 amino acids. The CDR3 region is CASSRGKVDEQYF. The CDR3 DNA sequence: TGTGCCAGTAGTCGCGGGAAAGTTGACGAGCAGTACTTC.

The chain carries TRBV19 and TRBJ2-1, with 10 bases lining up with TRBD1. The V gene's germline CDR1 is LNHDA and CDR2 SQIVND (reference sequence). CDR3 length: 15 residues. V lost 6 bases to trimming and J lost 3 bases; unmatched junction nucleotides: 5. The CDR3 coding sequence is TGTGCCAGTAGCTGGGGGACAGGGGACTACAATGAGCAGTTCTTC. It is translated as CASSWGTGDYNEQFF.

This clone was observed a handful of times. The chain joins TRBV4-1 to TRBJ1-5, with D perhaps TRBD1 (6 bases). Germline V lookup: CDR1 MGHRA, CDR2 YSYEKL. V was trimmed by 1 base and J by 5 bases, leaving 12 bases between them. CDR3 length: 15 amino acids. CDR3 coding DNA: TGCGCCAGCAGCCAAGGGACAGCCGAGTATCAGCCCCAGCATTTT. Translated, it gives CASSQGTAEYQPQHF.

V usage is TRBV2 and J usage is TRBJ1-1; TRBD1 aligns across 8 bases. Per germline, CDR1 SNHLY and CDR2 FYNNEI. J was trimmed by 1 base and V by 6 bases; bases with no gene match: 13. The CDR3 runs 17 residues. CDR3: CASSLRTGPKRNTEAFF. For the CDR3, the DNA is TGTGCCAGCAGCCTAAGGACAGGGCCTAAGAGGAACACTGAAGCTTTCTTT.

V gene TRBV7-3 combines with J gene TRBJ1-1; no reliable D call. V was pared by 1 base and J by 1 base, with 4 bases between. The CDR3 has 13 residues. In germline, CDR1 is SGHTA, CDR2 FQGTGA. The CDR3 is CASSLRGNTEAFF. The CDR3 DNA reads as TGTGCCAGCAGCTTAAGAGGGAACACTGAAGCTTTCTTT.

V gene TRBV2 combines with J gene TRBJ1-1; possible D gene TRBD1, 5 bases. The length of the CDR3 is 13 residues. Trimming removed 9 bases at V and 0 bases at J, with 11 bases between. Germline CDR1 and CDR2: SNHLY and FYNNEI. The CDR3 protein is CASTDRMNTEAFF. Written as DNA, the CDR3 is TGTGCCAGTACAGACAGAATGAACACTGAAGCTTTCTTT.

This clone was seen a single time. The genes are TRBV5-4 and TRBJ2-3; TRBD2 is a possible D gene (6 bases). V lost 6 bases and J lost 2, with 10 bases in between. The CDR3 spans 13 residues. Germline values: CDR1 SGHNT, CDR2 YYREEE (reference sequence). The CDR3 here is CASIGTPTDTQYF. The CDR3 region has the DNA TGTGCCAGCATAGGGACTCCCACAGATACGCAGTATTTT.

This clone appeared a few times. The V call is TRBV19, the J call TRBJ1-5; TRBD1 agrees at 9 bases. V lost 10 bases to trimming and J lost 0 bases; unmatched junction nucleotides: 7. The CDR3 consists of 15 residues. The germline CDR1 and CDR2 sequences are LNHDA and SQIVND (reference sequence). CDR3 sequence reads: CATEDRGNSNQPQHF. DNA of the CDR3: TGTGCCACCGAGGACAGGGGCAATAGCAATCAGCCCCAGCATTTT. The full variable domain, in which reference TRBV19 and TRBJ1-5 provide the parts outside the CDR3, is DGGITQSPKYLFRKEGQNVTLSCEQNLNHDAMYWYRQDPGQGLRLIYYSQIVNDFQKGDIAEGYSVSREKKESFPLTVTSAQKNPTAFYLCATEDRGNSNQPQHFGDGTRLSIL.

The CDR3 is CASSEEASGGHYNEQFF. The DNA for the CDR3 is TGCGCCAGCAGCGAGGAGGCCAGCGGGGGTCATTACAATGAGCAGTTCTTC. This sequence joins TRBV10-1 and TRBJ2-1, with 8 bases fitting TRBD2. Trimming took 6 bases from V and 4 from J; bases not matched to a gene: 14. The CDR3 totals 17 residues. The germline V gene encodes CDR1 WNHNN and CDR2 SYGVQD (reference sequence).

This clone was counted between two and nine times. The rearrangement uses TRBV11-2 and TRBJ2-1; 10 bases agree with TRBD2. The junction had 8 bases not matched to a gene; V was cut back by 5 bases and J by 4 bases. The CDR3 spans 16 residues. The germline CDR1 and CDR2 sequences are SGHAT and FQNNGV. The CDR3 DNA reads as TGTGCCAGCAGCCCCCTTCGGACTAGCGGATACAATGAGCAGTTCTTC. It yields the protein CASSPLRTSGYNEQFF. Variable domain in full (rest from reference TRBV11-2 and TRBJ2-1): EAGVAQSPRYKIIEKRQSVAFWCNPISGHATLYWYQQILGQGPKLLIQFQNNGVVDDSQLPKDRFSAERLKGVDSTLKIQPAKLEDSAVYLCASSPLRTSGYNEQFFGPGTRLTVL.